This T cell receptor (beta chain) appears in the sequencing data of a study of Ad26.COV2.S vaccination and SARS-CoV-2 variants. Study-level information: The authors gave Ad26.COV2.S intramuscularly, either once or twice 56 days apart. Broader study findings: A substantial breadth of spike-specific CD8+ and CD4+ T cell responses after vaccination has been reported. Vaccine and placebo groups showed comparable non-spike TCR breadth.

The method was immunoSEQ multiplex PCR; TCRdb's version includes in-frame clones alone and lacks a portion of them. The sample has more than 300,000 clones; about 86% are singletons. The V end was cut by 8 bases, the J end by 4 bases, with 21 bases between. The CDR3 consists of 15 residues. CDR1 is SEHNR and CDR2 is FQNEAQ in the germline V gene (reference sequence). Sample treatment: some 20 received Ad26.COV2.S at low or high dose, single or two shots; 5 received placebo; per-sample allocation not given. The investigators took samples on day 63 after the first vaccine or placebo injection. Concerning this clone itself: Its antigen is unidentified.

Material: peripheral blood, obtained in a trial of Ad26.COV2.S vaccine versus placebo. The chain joins TRBV7-9 to TRBJ2-7, with D perhaps TRBD1 or TRBD2 (5 bases each). This receptor was identified in a person between 18 and 59 years old who received the Ad26.COV2.S COVID-19 vaccine or a placebo. CDR3 in amino acids: CASAPPGRSHYEQYF. CDR3 sequence (DNA): TGTGCCAGCGCCCCACCGGGGCGATCGCATTACGAGCAGTACTTC.